This entry is about one TCR beta chain. Its antigen is unidentified. Germline CDR1 reads MNHNS; CDR2 reads SASEGT. The CDR3 is made up of 13 amino acids. Trimming left V 2 bases short and J 11 bases short, with 15 bases between. The data originate from a study of graft-versus-host responses after intestinal transplantation. The wider study: Isolated intestinal, liver-intestinal, or multivisceral transplants had been given to the recipients. Anti-thymocyte globulin induction preceded two to four years of tacrolimus and steroid maintenance in all recipients. Whole-study findings and limits: Circulating GvH clones peaking coincided with falling HvG clones soon after transplant. Some patients had graft-donor T cell macrochimerism, and their allografts showed high graft-versus-host to host-versus-graft clonal ratios.

This table comes from immunoSEQ multiplex PCR, and its TCRdb copy is limited to in-frame clones, with some not included. The repertoire holds about 36,000 clones, 94% seen once, with 0.22% in the top ten. The TCR comes from a human donor who was the organ donor for an intestinal transplant. The sample here was unstimulated CD4+ T cells sorted from spleen or lymph node cells, taken before transplant. The rearrangement uses TRBV6-1 and TRBJ1-1; tentative D call: TRBD1 (6 bases). DNA of the CDR3: TGTGCCAGCAGTGAATCGCGGGGGCTGGAGGCTTTCTTT. This sequence encodes CASSESRGLEAFF.